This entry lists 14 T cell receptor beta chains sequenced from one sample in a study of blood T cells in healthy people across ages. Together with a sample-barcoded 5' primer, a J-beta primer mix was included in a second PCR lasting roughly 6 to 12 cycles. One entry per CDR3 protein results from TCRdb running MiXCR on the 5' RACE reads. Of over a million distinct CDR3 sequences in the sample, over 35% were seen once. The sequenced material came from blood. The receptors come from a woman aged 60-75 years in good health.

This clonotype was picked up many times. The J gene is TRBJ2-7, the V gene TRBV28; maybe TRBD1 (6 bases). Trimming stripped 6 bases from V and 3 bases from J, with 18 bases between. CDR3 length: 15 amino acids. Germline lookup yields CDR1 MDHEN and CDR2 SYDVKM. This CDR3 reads CASRPQQGHFYEQYF. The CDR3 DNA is TGTGCCAGCAGACCGCAACAGGGACACTTCTACGAGCAGTACTTC.

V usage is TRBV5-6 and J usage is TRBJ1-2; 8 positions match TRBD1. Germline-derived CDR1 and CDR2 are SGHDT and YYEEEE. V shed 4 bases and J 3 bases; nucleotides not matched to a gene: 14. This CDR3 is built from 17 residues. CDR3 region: CASSPPQGQGAYYGYTF. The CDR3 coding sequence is TGTGCCAGCAGCCCCCCACAGGGGCAGGGGGCTTACTATGGCTACACCTTC.

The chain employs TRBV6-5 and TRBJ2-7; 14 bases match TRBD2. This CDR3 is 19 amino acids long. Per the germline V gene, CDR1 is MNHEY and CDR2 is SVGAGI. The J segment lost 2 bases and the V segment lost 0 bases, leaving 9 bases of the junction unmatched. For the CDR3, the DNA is TGTGCCAGCAGTTACTCGATCGGCCGGACTAGCGGGAGGCCCTACGAGCAGTACTTC. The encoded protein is CASSYSIGRTSGRPYEQYF.

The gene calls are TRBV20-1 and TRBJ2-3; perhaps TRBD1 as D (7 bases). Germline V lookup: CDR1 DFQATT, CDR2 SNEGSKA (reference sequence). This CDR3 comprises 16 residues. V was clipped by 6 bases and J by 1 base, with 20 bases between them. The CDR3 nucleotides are TGCAGTGCCTCGCGGGGAGACACAGGGGGCACAGATACGCAGTATTTT. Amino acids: CSASRGDTGGTDTQYF.

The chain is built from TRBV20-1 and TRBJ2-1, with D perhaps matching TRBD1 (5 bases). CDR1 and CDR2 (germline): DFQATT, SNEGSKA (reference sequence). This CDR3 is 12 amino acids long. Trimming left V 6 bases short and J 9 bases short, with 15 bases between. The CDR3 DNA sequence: TGCAGTGCGGGCCCAGGGCCGATTGAGCAGTTCTTC. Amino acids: CSAGPGPIEQFF.

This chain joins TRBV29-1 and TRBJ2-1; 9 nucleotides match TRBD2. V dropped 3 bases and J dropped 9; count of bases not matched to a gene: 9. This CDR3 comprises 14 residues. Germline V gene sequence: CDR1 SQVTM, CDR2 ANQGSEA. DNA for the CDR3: TGCAGCGTTGATGCGGGAGGGATTGCCCGTGAGCAGTTCTTC. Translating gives CSVDAGGIAREQFF.

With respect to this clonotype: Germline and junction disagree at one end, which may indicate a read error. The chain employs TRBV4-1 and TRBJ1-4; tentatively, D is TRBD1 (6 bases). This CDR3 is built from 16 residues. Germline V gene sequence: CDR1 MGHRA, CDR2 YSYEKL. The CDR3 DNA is TGCGCCAGCAGCAATGGGGACAAGGCAACTAATGAAGAACTGTTTTTT. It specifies CASSNGDKATNEELFF.

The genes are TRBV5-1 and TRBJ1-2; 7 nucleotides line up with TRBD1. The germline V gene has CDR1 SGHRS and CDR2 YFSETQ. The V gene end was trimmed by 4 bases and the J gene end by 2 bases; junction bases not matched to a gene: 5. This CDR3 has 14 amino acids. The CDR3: CASSRGTVNYGYTF. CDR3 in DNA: TGCGCCAGCAGCCGCGGGACAGTGAACTATGGCTACACCTTC.

Written as DNA, the CDR3 is TGTGCCAGCAGTGAAGGCCAAGGGTCGAGTGGCTACACCTTC. Its translation is CASSEGQGSSGYTF. This chain uses TRBV2 with TRBJ1-2; D gene unclear. The CDR3 loop spans 14 amino acids. CDR1 and CDR2 from the germline V gene are SNHLY and FYNNEI. Trimming took 1 base from V and 7 from J, leaving 13 bases between them.

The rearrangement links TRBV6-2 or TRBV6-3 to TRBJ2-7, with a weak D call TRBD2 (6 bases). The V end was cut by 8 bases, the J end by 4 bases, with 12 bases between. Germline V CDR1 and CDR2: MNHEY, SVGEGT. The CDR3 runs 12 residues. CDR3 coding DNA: TGTGCCAGCTTTTCCGGGGGTTACGAGCAGTACTTC. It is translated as CASFSGGYEQYF.

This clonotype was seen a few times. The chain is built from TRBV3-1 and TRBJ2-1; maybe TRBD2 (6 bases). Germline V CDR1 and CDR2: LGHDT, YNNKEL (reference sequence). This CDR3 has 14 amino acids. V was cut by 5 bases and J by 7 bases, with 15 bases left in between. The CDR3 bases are TGTGCCAGCAGCTCGGGACTTTGGGGGAATGAGCAGTTCTTC. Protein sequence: CASSSGLWGNEQFF.

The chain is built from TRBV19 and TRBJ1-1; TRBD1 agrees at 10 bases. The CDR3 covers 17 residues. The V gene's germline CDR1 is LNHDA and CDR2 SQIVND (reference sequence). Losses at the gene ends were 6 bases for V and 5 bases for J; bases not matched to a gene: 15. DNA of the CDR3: TGTGCCAGTAGCCCAGCGGACAGGGGGAGTCGAGGAACTGAAGCTTTCTTT. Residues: CASSPADRGSRGTEAFF.

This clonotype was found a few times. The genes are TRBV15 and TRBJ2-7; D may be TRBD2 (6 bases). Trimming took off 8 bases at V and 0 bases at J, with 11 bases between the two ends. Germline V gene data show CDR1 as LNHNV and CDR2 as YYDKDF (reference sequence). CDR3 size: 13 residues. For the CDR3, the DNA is TGTGCCACCTCAGCGGGTAACTCCTACGAGCAGTACTTC. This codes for CATSAGNSYEQYF.

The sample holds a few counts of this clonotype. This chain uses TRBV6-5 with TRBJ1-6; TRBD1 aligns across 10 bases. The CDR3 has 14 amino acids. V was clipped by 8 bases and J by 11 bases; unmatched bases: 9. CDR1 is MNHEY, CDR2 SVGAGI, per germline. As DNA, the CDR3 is TGTGCCAGCGGCGCGACAGGGGGCGTTACACCCCTCCACTTT. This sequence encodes CASGATGGVTPLHF.